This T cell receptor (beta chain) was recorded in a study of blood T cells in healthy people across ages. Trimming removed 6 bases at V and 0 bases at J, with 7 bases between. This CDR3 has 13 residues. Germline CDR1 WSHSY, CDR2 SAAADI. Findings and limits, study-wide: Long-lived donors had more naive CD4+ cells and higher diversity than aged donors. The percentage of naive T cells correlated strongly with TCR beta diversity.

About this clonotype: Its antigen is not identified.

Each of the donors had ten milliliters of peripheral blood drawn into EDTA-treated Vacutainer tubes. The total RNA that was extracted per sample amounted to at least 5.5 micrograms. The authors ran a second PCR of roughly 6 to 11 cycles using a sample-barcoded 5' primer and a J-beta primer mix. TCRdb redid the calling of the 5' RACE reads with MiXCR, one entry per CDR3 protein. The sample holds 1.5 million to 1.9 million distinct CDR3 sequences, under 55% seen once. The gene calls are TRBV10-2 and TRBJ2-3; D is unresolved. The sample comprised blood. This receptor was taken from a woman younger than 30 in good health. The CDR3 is CASRDPSTDTQYF. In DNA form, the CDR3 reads TGCGCCAGCAGAGACCCTAGCACAGATACGCAGTATTTT.